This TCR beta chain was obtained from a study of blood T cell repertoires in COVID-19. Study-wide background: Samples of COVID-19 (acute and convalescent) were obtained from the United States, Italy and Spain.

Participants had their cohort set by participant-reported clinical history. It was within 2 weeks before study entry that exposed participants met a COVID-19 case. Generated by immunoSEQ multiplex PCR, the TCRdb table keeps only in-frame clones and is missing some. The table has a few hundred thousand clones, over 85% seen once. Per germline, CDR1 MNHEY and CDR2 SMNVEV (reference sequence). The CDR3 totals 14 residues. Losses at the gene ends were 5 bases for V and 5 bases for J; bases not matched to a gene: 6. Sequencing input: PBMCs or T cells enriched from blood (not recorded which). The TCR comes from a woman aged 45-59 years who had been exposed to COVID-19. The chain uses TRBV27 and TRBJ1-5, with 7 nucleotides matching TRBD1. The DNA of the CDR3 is TGTGCCAGCAGTCTCCGGACAGGAGATCAGCCCCAGCATTTT. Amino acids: CASSLRTGDQPQHF.